The clone carrying this T cell receptor (beta chain) was picked up many times. Its cognate antigen is unknown. The sample is drawn from a study of prognosis after radiotherapy for stage I lung cancer. Broader study findings: In patients with versus without metastases, TRBV and TRBJ gene usage reportedly differed.

Two-round multiplex PCR, the amplification method, yielded TCR beta CDR3 from genomic DNA. With primers specific to each TRBV and TRBJ gene, the first-round PCR was performed. During the second PCR round, universal primers were used. One entry per CDR3 protein results from TCRdb running MiXCR on the multiplex PCR reads. The sample includes about 59,000 distinct CDR3 sequences, 26% of them seen just once. This clonotype was obtained from a donor older than 45 with non-small cell lung cancer. Sequencing used PBMCs, obtained before or after stereotactic body radiation therapy (not recorded which).

The CDR3 DNA sequence: TGTGCCAGCAGTGAAGCGCTTCGGGTCCGGGGGGTGGGGGATACGCAGTATTTT. It codes for CASSEALRVRGVGDTQYF. The chain links TRBV2 to TRBJ2-3; 7 bases fit TRBD2. V shed 0 bases, J shed 6 bases, and the junction held 15 bases outside the gene matches. The CDR3 has 18 amino acids. From germline, CDR1 is SNHLY and CDR2 FYNNEI.